This T cell receptor beta chain was identified during a study of cytomegalovirus exposure and HLA in healthy donors. This clone was seen once. Germline-derived CDR1 and CDR2 are KGHSH and LQKENI. The V end was cut by 1 base, the J end by 1 base, with 10 bases between. CDR3 length: 16 residues. Healthy people donating bone marrow made up the donors. PCR amplification relied on 60 Vbeta primers (plus 13 Jbeta primers). The table came from immunoSEQ multiplex PCR; TCRdb's copy has only in-frame clones and leaves some out. The sample records approximately 97,000 clones, 75% to 80% being singletons. The material sequenced was PBMCs. The origin of this receptor is a male donor in good health and CMV-seropositive. The chain uses TRBV18 and TRBJ2-2, with D possibly TRBD2 on 5 matching bases. The CDR3 sequence is CASSPRAEMNTGELFF. The CDR3 nucleotides read TGTGCCAGCTCACCACGAGCGGAAATGAACACCGGGGAGCTGTTTTTT.